What follows is one TCR beta chain and its context. This sample was included in a study of blood T cell repertoires in COVID-19. Overall study context: Acute-phase and convalescent COVID-19 samples originated in the United States, Italy and Spain. Nucleic acid was either cDNA or gDNA, and it came from T cells, B-cell-depleted T cells, or PBMCs.

V gave up 5 bases and J gave up 2 bases; unmatched junction bases: 3. CDR3 length: 15 residues. Germline V CDR1 and CDR2: MGHRA, YSYEKL. The data were produced by immunoSEQ multiplex PCR, yet TCRdb's version contains in-frame clones alone and is incomplete. The sample has 200,000 to 250,000 clones; about 85% are singletons. This clonotype originated in a woman aged 80 or older with active or convalescent COVID-19. This sequence joins TRBV4-1 and TRBJ2-1; 10 bases agree with TRBD2. Sequencing was done on a sample of peripheral blood. CDR3 nucleotides: TGCGCCAGCAGCAAAGCGGGAGGGGCCTACAATGAGCAGTTCTTC. This translates into CASSKAGGAYNEQFF.